This TCR beta chain was retrieved from a study of T cell responses to AZD1222 COVID-19 vaccine (dated by TCRdb to the early 2020s). Study-wide context: AZD1222 recipients with second doses at about 4 weeks or about 12 weeks were pooled, because spike-specific TCR depth and breadth did not differ between schedules. Trial participants were enrolled by age into subgroups of 18-55, 56-69 and 70-plus years, and roughly 150, 30 and 60 TCR-sequenced participants, respectively, were included in these subgroups. A total of roughly 240 trial participants underwent TCR sequencing, of whom some 210 received two doses of AZD1222 and about 25 received two doses of the MenACWY control vaccine.

V lost 6 bases and J lost 1 base; the stretch between them is 13 bases long. Taken from the germline V gene (reference sequence), the CDR1 and CDR2 loops are LNHDA and SQIVND. The CDR3 spans 15 residues, from the cysteine through the phenylalanine. The CDR3 DNA has 45 bases and is translated from base 1. In the paper's terms, the time point label means: baseline before first vaccination. Vaccinee samples were obtained from the UK trials COV001 and COV002, which included a single-blind randomized controlled phase 2/3 trial of AZD1222 (ChAdOx1 nCoV-19) in healthy adults. Trial participant PBMC samples were collected at day 0 and day 28 after the second dose for TCRbeta chain sequencing. Results and caveats for the whole study, not just this receptor: Conclusions about previously exposed vaccinees are limited because only six or seven AZD1222 recipients were SARS-CoV-2 seropositive at baseline. The 56-69-year group was small, and its depth increase did not reach significance, likely because of low power. Reportedly, almost half of the unique spike-specific TCRs recognized epitopes lying outside the regions that are mutated in the B.1.351 and B.1.1.7 variants. No day 14 peak-response samples were available, so repertoires were characterized only after the peak T cell response. After two AZD1222 doses, both the breadth and the depth of spike-specific TCRs were significantly higher than at day 0 and than in MenACWY recipients. Participants were mostly white British, with more females than males. The authors suggested clonal diversity may have been underestimated. The whole spike protein was spanned by vaccine-associated CD4 TCRs, and dominant responses were seen in regions 160-218 and 743-854.

A remark on this clone: Its antigen has not been determined. No qualities accompany the bases; no much larger clone lies one base away.

The CDR3 regions of human TCRbeta chains were analyzed by immunosequencing. The paper's processing steps were these. Repertoire TCRs were matched against a reference library of SARS-CoV-2-specific TCRs generated with the MIRA antigen-specificity platform. Breadth was defined as the fraction of unique TCRs that were SARS-CoV-2-associated, and depth was defined as the fraction of total T cells that were SARS-CoV-2-associated. Using the MIRA data, every spike-specific TCR was mapped to the spike region that the TCR reacted to and assigned to either a CD4 or a CD8 class. Log10-transformed breadth and depth values were compared by one-way ANOVA with Sidak's multiple comparisons tests. TCRdb stores this immuneACCESS table with in-frame sequences only. Part of the clones is absent; in the studies checked, under half of the shortfall reflects unresolved V genes, and no reason is known for the rest. D and trimming were read from the DNA, whereas the V and J calls and clone size are those reported in that table. The sample table records 90,000 to 100,000 clones; roughly 90% of these occur just once. The ten biggest clones cover approximately 7% of the sample.

The clonotype originates from an adult in good health. The source was peripheral blood, collected on day 0 of AZD1222 vaccination. The sequence joins TRBV19 to TRBJ2-4; a tentative D match to TRBD1 spans 5 bases. The DNA reads TGTGCCAGTAGCAATACAGGCTTCGCCAAAAACATTCAGTACTTC. Its protein reads: CASSNTGFAKNIQYF.